The 30 T cell receptor beta chains listed next were all sequenced from one sample in a study of T cell changes during pregnancy in multiple sclerosis (dated by TCRdb to the late 2010s). Libraries were made using the immunoSEQ multiplex PCR assay. As stored in TCRdb, this immuneACCESS dataset retains in-frame rearrangements with V and J assigned. A fraction of the clones does not appear; measured against another copy, unresolved V genes explain less than half of the discrepancy, and the remainder lacks a known reason. This sample comprises just under 100,000 clones, roughly 92% of them detected only once. The ten most abundant clones make up almost 1% of the sample. This specimen was peripheral blood, taken after pregnancy. The source is a female donor with multiple sclerosis, enrolled in a pregnancy study.

The gene calls are TRBV14 and TRBJ2-1; perhaps TRBD2 as D (6 bases). Trimming removed 4 bases from V and 2 bases from J, with 12 bases in between. CDR3 length: 15 residues. The germline CDR1 and CDR2 sequences are SGHDN and FVKESK. CDR3 coding DNA: TGTGCCAGCAGCCTAGCGGCGGTCCCCTACAATGAGCAGTTCTTC. Encoded protein: CASSLAAVPYNEQFF.

The V gene is TRBV9, the J gene TRBJ1-1, with 8 bases that match TRBD1. The CDR3 loop spans 14 amino acids. J lost 6 bases, V lost 3 bases, and 7 bases had no gene match. Looked up from germline, CDR1 is SGDLS and CDR2 is YYNGEE. DNA of the CDR3: TGTGCCAGCAGCGCACAGGGGGGACTTGCTGAAGCTTTCTTT. It yields the protein CASSAQGGLAEAFF.

This chain connects TRBV28 to TRBJ1-1; TRBD1 aligns across 12 bases. The ends lost 2 bases at V and 7 bases at J; junction bases unmatched: 11. The CDR3 length is 17 residues. Per germline, CDR1 MDHEN and CDR2 SYDVKM. The CDR3 DNA is TGTGCCAGCAGTTTACTTTCCGGGACAGGGGGCAGGGTTGAAGCTTTCTTT. It is translated as CASSLLSGTGGRVEAFF.

The chain employs TRBV7-9 and TRBJ2-7, with TRBD1 matching 8 bases. The CDR3 length is 15 residues. Trimming at V came to 4 bases and at J to 5 bases, leaving 10 bases not matched to a gene. Germline CDR1 and CDR2: SEHNR and FQNEAQ (reference sequence). The CDR3 reads CASSSITGQVHEQYF. In DNA, the CDR3 is TGTGCCAGCAGCTCTATTACGGGACAGGTCCACGAGCAGTACTTC.

This rearrangement joins TRBV5-1 to TRBJ1-1; no reliable D call. CDR3 length equals 14 residues. The V gene lost 2 bases and the J gene lost 2 bases, with 10 bases spanning the gap. Germline V gene lookup returns CDR1 SGHRS and CDR2 YFSETQ. DNA of the CDR3: TGCGCCAGCAGCTTTCGTACAGATAACACTGAAGCTTTCTTT. Its protein is CASSFRTDNTEAFF.

The chain links TRBV28 to TRBJ1-5; 7 positions agree with TRBD1. Germline V CDR1 and CDR2: MDHEN, SYDVKM. J gave up 1 base and V 5 bases, and 8 bases lay outside the gene matches. The CDR3 runs 16 residues. The CDR3 loop is CASSRRQGRSNQPQHF. As DNA, the CDR3 is TGTGCCAGCAGTCGCAGACAGGGTCGGAGCAATCAGCCCCAGCATTTT.

The J gene is TRBJ2-7, the V gene TRBV27; 13 bases map to TRBD2. The germline V gene encodes CDR1 MNHEY and CDR2 SMNVEV (reference sequence). The V gene end was trimmed by 5 bases and the J gene end by 0 bases; junction bases not matched to a gene: 4. This CDR3 has 16 amino acids. This CDR3 reads CASSIRTSGSSYEQYF. In DNA form, the CDR3 reads TGTGCCAGCAGTATCCGGACTAGCGGGAGCTCCTACGAGCAGTACTTC.

This clone was detected once. J is TRBJ2-4 and V is TRBV28; D is possibly TRBD1 (6 bases). Per germline, CDR1 MDHEN and CDR2 SYDVKM. Trimming stripped 5 bases from V and 0 bases from J, with 14 bases between. The CDR3 has 16 amino acids. CDR3 amino acids: CASSPQGAGAKNIQYF. The CDR3 coding sequence is TGTGCCAGCAGTCCACAGGGAGCCGGAGCCAAAAACATTCAGTACTTC.

Turning to this clone: Its ends do not fully match the called genes, so a read error is possible. The chain carries TRBV9 and TRBJ2-7, with 7 bases matching TRBD2. The CDR3 is made up of 11 amino acids. Germline V CDR1 and CDR2: SGDLS, YYNGEE. The CDR3 loop reads CASSAGGTMVF. The CDR3 DNA reads as TGTGCCAGCAGCGCTGGAGGGACTATGGTCTTC.

The chain joins TRBV27 to TRBJ1-5; possibly TRBD1 for D (6 bases). Trimming shortened V by 0 bases and J by 0 bases, and 15 bases separated the two germline ends. The CDR3 runs 18 residues. Germline V gene sequence: CDR1 MNHEY, CDR2 SMNVEV (reference sequence). The chain's CDR3 is CASSLSSGTLISNQPQHF. Here the CDR3 DNA reads TGTGCCAGCAGTTTATCGTCCGGGACACTGATTAGCAATCAGCCCCAGCATTTT.

J is TRBJ1-1 and V is TRBV15; TRBD1 might be the D (5 bases). CDR3 length: 14 amino acids. V was clipped by 1 base and J by 5 bases, with 11 bases between them. Germline lookup yields CDR1 LNHNV and CDR2 YYDKDF (reference sequence). The CDR3 region is CATSRGGGWTEAFF. The DNA of the CDR3 is TGTGCCACCAGCAGAGGGGGGGGATGGACTGAAGCTTTCTTT.

The chain combines TRBV29-1 with TRBJ2-1, with TRBD1 matching over 9 bases. This CDR3 is 14 amino acids long. V was clipped by 0 bases and J by 9 bases; unmatched bases: 6. CDR1 SQVTM and CDR2 ANQGSEA come from the germline V gene. CDR3 DNA: TGCAGCGTTGAAGATGTTACAGGGGGCGCTGAGCAGTTCTTC. Translation gives CSVEDVTGGAEQFF.

This chain joins TRBV2 and TRBJ2-1, with D possibly being TRBD2 (5 bases). Trimming took off 6 bases at V and 9 bases at J, with 21 bases between the two ends. CDR3 length equals 15 residues. CDR1 and CDR2 from the germline V gene are SNHLY and FYNNEI. CDR3 nucleotides: TGTGCCAGCAGCGGAGGACTTCCCAGAGTCAGTGAGCAGTTCTTC. Amino acid sequence: CASSGGLPRVSEQFF.

This sequence joins TRBV9 and TRBJ1-5; D is uncertain. Germline V gene data show CDR1 as SGDLS and CDR2 as YYNGEE. V lost 4 bases, J lost 1 base, and 18 bases lay in between. This CDR3 has 17 amino acids. In nucleotides, the CDR3 is TGTGCCAGCAGCCCCTCCGGGAGGGTAGGCAGCAATCAGCCCCAGCATTTT. Its translation: CASSPSGRVGSNQPQHF.

V and J are TRBV18 and TRBJ2-1, with D unclear. The V gene lost 6 bases and the J gene lost 6 bases, with 6 bases spanning the gap. The CDR3 spans 11 residues. The germline CDR1 and CDR2 sequences are KGHSH and LQKENI. CDR3 sequence: CASSPLNEQFF. CDR3 DNA sequence: TGTGCCAGCTCCCCCCTCAATGAGCAGTTCTTC.

The genes are TRBV19 and TRBJ1-1, with 7 bases aligning to TRBD1. Germline V gene sequence: CDR1 LNHDA, CDR2 SQIVND (reference sequence). The CDR3 is 11 amino acids. V was clipped by 9 bases and J by 5 bases; unmatched bases: 3. The CDR3 loop reads CASARGTEAFF. The CDR3 region has the DNA TGTGCCAGCGCCAGGGGGACTGAAGCTTTCTTT.

The CDR3 nucleotides read TGTGCCAGCAGTGAAGACAGCCACGACTATGGCTACACCTTC. Protein sequence: CASSEDSHDYGYTF. The chain combines TRBV6-1 with TRBJ1-2; D is uncertain. V was clipped by 1 base and J by 3 bases, with 9 bases between them. The CDR3 contains 14 residues. The V gene's germline CDR1 is MNHNS and CDR2 SASEGT.

The CDR3 reads CASSLRRGRGQETQYF. CDR3 coding DNA: TGTGCCAGCAGTTTACGGCGCGGGAGGGGTCAAGAGACCCAGTACTTC. The V and J genes are TRBV28 and TRBJ2-5; 9 bases map to TRBD2. The CDR3 runs 16 residues. CDR1 MDHEN and CDR2 SYDVKM come from the germline V gene. V dropped 2 bases and J dropped 2; count of bases not matched to a gene: 6. Full variable domain (rest looked up from reference TRBV28 and TRBJ2-5): DVKVTQSSRYLVKRTGEKVFLECVQDMDHENMFWYRQDPGLGLRLIYFSYDVKMKEKGDIPEGYSVSREKKERFSLILESASTNQTSMYLCASSLRRGRGQETQYFGPGTRLLVL.

The rearrangement links TRBV7-8 to TRBJ1-1; no reliable D call. Germline lookup yields CDR1 SGHVS and CDR2 FQNEAQ. There are 14 residues in the CDR3. Between the trimmed V and J ends, which lost 2 bases and 4 bases, there was a span of 11 bases. The CDR3 nucleotides are TGTGCCAGCAGCTTACGAGGGAGAGGCACTGAAGCTTTCTTT. Amino acids: CASSLRGRGTEAFF.

The chain recombines TRBV30 with TRBJ2-5; TRBD2 might be the D (6 bases). V lost 0 bases and J lost 5, with 10 bases in between. The CDR3 sequence is 13 residues long. Germline CDR1 GTSNPN, CDR2 SVGIG (reference sequence). The CDR3 is CAWSVSLAETQYF. The CDR3 DNA sequence: TGTGCCTGGAGTGTATCCCTAGCGGAGACCCAGTACTTC.

This chain connects TRBV19 to TRBJ1-1; 7 positions agree with TRBD1. Looked up from germline, CDR1 is LNHDA and CDR2 is SQIVND (reference sequence). This CDR3 is built from 17 residues. After removal of 6 bases from V and 1 base from J, the junction contained 14 bases not matched to a gene. The CDR3 nucleotides read TGTGCCAGTAGAACAGGGCTACAGGGGCCCGCGAACACTGAAGCTTTCTTT. It yields the protein CASRTGLQGPANTEAFF.

The chain combines TRBV2 with TRBJ2-2, with TRBD2 matching 10 bases. Germline values: CDR1 SNHLY, CDR2 FYNNEI. The J segment lost 6 bases and the V segment lost 2 bases, leaving 3 bases of the junction unmatched. The CDR3 sequence is 15 residues long. CDR3 nucleotides: TGTGCCAGCAGTGAACTAGCGGGAGTGGCCGGGGAGCTGTTTTTT. This codes for CASSELAGVAGELFF.

The chain joins TRBV25-1 to TRBJ1-2, with D unresolved. Germline-derived CDR1 and CDR2 are MGHDK and SYGVNS. V lost 4 bases and J 4 bases, leaving 19 bases between the germline ends. There are 16 residues in the CDR3. The CDR3 DNA sequence: TGTGCCAGCAGTGCCCCCCGGGTGGCTCTTGGCTATGGCTACACCTTC. Protein: CASSAPRVALGYGYTF.

This chain uses TRBV18 with TRBJ1-2; 9 nucleotides align to TRBD1. Per germline, CDR1 KGHSH and CDR2 LQKENI. The CDR3 runs 19 residues. V was pared by 0 bases and J by 8 bases, with 19 bases of the junction left unmatched. In DNA form, the CDR3 reads TGTGCCAGCTCACCACCAGGTTCAGGCGTAAACCGGGACAGGGACGGCTACACCTTC. Translated, it gives CASSPPGSGVNRDRDGYTF.

The chain is built from TRBV27 and TRBJ2-7, with TRBD2 identical over 10 bases. The V gene's germline CDR1 is MNHEY and CDR2 SMNVEV (reference sequence). The J segment lost 2 bases and the V segment lost 6 bases, leaving 1 base of the junction unmatched. The CDR3 length is 13 residues. CDR3 region: CASRLAGAYEQYF. CDR3 bases: TGTGCCAGCAGGCTAGCGGGAGCCTACGAGCAGTACTTC.

The chain joins TRBV19 to TRBJ1-2, with D tentatively TRBD1 (6 bases). V shed 5 bases and J shed 8 bases, with 21 bases lying between them. Germline V gives CDR1 LNHDA, CDR2 SQIVND (reference sequence). The CDR3 totals 15 residues. CDR3 DNA sequence: TGTGCCAGTAGTGTGCAGGGGCACTCTCCAAGCGGCTACACCTTC. Translation gives CASSVQGHSPSGYTF.

This rearrangement joins TRBV5-4 to TRBJ2-2, with TRBD1 identical over 8 bases. The germline gives CDR1 SGHNT, CDR2 YYREEE (reference sequence). Trimming took 4 bases from V and 4 from J; bases not matched to a gene: 6. The CDR3 covers 15 residues. The CDR3: CASSLDRVGTGELFF. The CDR3 nucleotides read TGTGCCAGCAGCCTGGACAGGGTTGGCACCGGGGAGCTGTTTTTT.

The chain couples TRBV4-2 to TRBJ2-1; D not certain. Germline V CDR1 and CDR2: LGHNA, YNFKEQ. V lost 1 base, J lost 6 bases, and 7 bases lay in between. The length of the CDR3 is 13 residues. The CDR3 reads CASSQGSFNEQFF. For the CDR3, the DNA is TGTGCCAGCAGCCAAGGAAGCTTCAATGAGCAGTTCTTC.

The DNA for the CDR3 is TGTGCCAGCAGTGAAGTGGGGGCCCTCTACAATGAGCAGTTCTTC. Translation: CASSEVGALYNEQFF. The chain is built from TRBV2 and TRBJ2-1; tentative D call: TRBD1 (6 bases). Deletions cut 1 base from V and 3 bases from J, with 10 bases between. The germline V gene encodes CDR1 SNHLY and CDR2 FYNNEI. The CDR3 contains 15 residues.

The rearrangement joins TRBV7-2 to TRBJ2-1, with D possibly matching TRBD1 (5 bases). From germline, CDR1 is SGHTA and CDR2 FQGNSA. This CDR3 spans 13 amino acids. V shed 2 bases and J shed 9 bases, with 11 bases lying between them. DNA for the CDR3: TGTGCCAGCAGCTTATCAGGGATAGTTGAGCAGTTCTTC. This gives the protein CASSLSGIVEQFF. Drawing the rest from reference TRBV7-2 and TRBJ2-1, the complete variable domain is GAGVSQSPSNKVTEKGKDVELRCDPISGHTALYWYRQSLGQGLEFLIYFQGNSAPDKSGLPSDRFSAERTGGSVSTLTIQRTQQEDSAVYLCASSLSGIVEQFFGPGTRLTVL.